This T cell receptor (beta chain) came from a study of T cell changes during pregnancy in multiple sclerosis. Generated by immunoSEQ multiplex PCR, the TCRdb table keeps only in-frame clones and is missing some. The sample carries tens of thousands of clones, roughly 94% recorded once. The CDR3 has 13 amino acids. Germline CDR1 MNHEY, CDR2 SVGAGI. V was clipped by 11 bases and J by 6 bases, with 17 bases between them. The receptor's source is a female donor with multiple sclerosis, enrolled in a pregnancy study. This specimen consisted of peripheral blood, obtained in the third trimester of pregnancy. The chain uses TRBV6-5 and TRBJ1-5; D remains unclear. Here the CDR3 reads CACSRARSQPQHF. For the CDR3, the DNA is TGTGCCTGCTCAAGAGCGCGGAGTCAGCCCCAGCATTTT.